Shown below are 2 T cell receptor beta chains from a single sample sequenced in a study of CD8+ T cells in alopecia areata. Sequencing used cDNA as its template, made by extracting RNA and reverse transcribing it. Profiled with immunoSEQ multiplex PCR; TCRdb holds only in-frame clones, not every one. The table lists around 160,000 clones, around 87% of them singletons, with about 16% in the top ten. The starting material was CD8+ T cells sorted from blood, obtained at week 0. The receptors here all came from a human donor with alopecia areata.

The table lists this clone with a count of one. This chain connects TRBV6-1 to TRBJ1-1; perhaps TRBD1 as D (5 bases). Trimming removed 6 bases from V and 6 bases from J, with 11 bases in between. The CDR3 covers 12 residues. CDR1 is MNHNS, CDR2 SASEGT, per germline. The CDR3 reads CASRWGVPEAFF. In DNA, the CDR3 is TGTGCCAGCAGATGGGGGGTCCCTGAAGCTTTCTTT.

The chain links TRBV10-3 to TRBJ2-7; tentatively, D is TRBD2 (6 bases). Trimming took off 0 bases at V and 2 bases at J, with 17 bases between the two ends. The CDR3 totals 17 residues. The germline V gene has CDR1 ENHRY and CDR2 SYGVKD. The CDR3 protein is CAISESIPGGGTYEQYF. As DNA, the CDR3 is TGTGCCATCAGTGAGTCGATTCCGGGTGGAGGGACCTACGAGCAGTACTTC.